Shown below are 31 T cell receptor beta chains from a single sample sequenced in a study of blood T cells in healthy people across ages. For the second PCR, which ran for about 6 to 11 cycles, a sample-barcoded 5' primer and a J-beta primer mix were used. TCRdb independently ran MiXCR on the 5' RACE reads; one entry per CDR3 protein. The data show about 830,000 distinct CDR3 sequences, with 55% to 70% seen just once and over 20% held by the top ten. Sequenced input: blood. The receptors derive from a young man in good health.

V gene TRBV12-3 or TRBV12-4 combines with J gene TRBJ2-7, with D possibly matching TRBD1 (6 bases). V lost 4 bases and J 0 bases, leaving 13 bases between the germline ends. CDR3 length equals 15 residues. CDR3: CASSYDRMVSYEQYF. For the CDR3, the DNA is TGTGCCAGCAGTTATGACAGGATGGTCTCCTACGAGCAGTACTTC.

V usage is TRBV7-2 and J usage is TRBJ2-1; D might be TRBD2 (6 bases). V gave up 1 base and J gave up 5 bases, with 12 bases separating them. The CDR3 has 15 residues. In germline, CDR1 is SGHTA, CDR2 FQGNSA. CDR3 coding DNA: TGTGCCAGCAGCTTAGTAAGGGAGCGGGACAATGAGCAGTTCTTC. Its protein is CASSLVRERDNEQFF.

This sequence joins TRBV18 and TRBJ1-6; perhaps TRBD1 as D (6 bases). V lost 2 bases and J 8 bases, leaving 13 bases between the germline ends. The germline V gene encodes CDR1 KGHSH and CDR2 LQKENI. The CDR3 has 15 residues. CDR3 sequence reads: CASSPNEQGHSPLHF. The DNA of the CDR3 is TGTGCCAGCTCACCAAACGAGCAGGGGCATTCACCCCTCCACTTT.

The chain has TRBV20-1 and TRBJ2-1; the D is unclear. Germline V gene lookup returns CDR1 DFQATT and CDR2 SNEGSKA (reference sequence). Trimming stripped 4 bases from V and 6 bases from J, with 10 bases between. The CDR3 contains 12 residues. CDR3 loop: CSATGPGNEQFF. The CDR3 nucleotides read TGCAGTGCTACAGGACCTGGCAATGAGCAGTTCTTC.

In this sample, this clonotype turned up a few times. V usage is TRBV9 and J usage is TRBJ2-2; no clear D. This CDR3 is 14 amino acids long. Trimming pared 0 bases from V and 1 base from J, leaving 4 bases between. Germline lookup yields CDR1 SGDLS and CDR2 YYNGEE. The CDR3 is CASSVVMNTGELFF. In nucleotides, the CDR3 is TGTGCCAGCAGCGTAGTGATGAACACCGGGGAGCTGTTTTTT. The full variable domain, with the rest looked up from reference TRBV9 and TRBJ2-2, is DSGVTQTPKHLITATGQRVTLRCSPRSGDLSVYWYQQSLDQGLQFLIQYYNGEERAKGNILERFSAQQFPDLHSELNLSSLELGDSALYFCASSVVMNTGELFFGEGSRLTVL.

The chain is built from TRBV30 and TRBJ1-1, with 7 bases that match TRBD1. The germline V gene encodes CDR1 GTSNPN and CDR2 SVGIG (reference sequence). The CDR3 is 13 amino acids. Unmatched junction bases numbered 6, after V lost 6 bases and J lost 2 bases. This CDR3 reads CACGQVLNTEAFF. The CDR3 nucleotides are TGTGCCTGTGGACAGGTCTTAAACACTGAAGCTTTCTTT.

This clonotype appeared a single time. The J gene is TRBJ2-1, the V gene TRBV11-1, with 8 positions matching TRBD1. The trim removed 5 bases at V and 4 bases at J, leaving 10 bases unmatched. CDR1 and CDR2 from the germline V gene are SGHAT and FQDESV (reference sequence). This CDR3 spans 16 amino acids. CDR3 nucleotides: TGTGCCAGCAGCCAAACCGGGACAGGCTTTTACAATGAGCAGTTCTTC. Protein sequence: CASSQTGTGFYNEQFF. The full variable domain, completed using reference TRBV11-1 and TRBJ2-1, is EAEVAQSPRYKITEKSQAVAFWCDPISGHATLYWYRQILGQGPELLVQFQDESVVDDSQLPKDRFSAERLKGVDSTLKIQPAELGDSAMYLCASSQTGTGFYNEQFFGPGTRLTVL.

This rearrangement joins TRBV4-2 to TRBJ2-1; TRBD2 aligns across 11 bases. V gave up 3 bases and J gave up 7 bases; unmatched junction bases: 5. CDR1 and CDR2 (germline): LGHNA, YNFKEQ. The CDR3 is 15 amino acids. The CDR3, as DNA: TGTGCCAGCAGCCATACTAGCGGGGGCCGGAATGAGCAGTTCTTC. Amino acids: CASSHTSGGRNEQFF.

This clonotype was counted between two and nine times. The DNA for the CDR3 is TGTGCCAGCAGCTCGAGGGCTAATGAAAAACTGTTTTTT. Its protein is CASSSRANEKLFF. The rearrangement uses TRBV7-9 and TRBJ1-4, with D uncertain. The CDR3 loop spans 13 amino acids. From germline, CDR1 is SEHNR and CDR2 FQNEAQ (reference sequence). Trimming shortened V by 4 bases and J by 3 bases, and 6 bases separated the two germline ends.

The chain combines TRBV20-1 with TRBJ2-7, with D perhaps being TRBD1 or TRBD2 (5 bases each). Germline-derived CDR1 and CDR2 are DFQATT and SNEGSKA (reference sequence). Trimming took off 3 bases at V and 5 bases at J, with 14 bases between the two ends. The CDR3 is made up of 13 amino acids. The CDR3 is CSASSGALNEQYF. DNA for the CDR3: TGCAGTGCTAGCTCCGGGGCTTTAAACGAGCAGTACTTC.

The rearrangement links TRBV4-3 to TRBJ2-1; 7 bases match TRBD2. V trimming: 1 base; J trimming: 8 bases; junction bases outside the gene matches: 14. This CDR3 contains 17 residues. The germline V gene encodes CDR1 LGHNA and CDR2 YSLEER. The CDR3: CASSQGPGLRLEYEQFF. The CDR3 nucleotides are TGCGCCAGCAGCCAAGGACCGGGACTACGTCTAGAGTATGAGCAGTTCTTC.

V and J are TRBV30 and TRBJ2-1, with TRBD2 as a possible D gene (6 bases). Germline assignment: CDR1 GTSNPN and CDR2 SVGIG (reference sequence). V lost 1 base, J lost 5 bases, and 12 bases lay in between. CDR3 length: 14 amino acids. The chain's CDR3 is CAWSAGGGNNEQFF. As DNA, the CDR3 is TGTGCCTGGAGTGCTGGCGGAGGGAACAATGAGCAGTTCTTC.

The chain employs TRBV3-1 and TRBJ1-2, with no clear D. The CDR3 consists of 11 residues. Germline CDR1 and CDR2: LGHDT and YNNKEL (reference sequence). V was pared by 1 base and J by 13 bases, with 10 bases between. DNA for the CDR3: TGTGCCAGCAGCCAAGGCAGCTCGTTCACCTTC. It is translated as CASSQGSSFTF.

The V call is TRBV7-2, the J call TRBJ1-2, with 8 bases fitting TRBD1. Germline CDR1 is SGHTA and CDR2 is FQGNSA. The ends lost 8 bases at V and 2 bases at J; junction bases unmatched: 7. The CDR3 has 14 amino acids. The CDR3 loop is CASQDREENYGYTF. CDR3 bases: TGTGCCAGCCAGGACAGGGAAGAAAACTATGGCTACACCTTC.

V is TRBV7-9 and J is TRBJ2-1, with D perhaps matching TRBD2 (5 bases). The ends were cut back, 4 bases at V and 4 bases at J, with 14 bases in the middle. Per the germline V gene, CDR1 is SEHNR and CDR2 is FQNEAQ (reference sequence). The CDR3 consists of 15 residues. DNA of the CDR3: TGTGCCAGCAGCTCCCGGGGATACAAGTACAATGAGCAGTTCTTC. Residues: CASSSRGYKYNEQFF.

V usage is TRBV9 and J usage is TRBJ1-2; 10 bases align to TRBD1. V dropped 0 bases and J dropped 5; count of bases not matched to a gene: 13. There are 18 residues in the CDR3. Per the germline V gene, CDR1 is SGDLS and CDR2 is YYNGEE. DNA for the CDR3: TGTGCCAGCAGCGTAGGCCTCCTGGGACAGGGGACCATGTATGGCTACACCTTC. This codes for CASSVGLLGQGTMYGYTF. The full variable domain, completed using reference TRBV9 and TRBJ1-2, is DSGVTQTPKHLITATGQRVTLRCSPRSGDLSVYWYQQSLDQGLQFLIQYYNGEERAKGNILERFSAQQFPDLHSELNLSSLELGDSALYFCASSVGLLGQGTMYGYTFGSGTRLTVV.

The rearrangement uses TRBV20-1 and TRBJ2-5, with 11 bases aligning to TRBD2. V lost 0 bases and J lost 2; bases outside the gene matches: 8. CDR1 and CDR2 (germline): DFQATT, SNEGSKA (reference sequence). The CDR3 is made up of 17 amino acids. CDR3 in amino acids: CSARDLATSGTQETQYF. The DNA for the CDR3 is TGCAGTGCTAGAGATTTGGCGACTAGCGGGACTCAAGAGACCCAGTACTTC.

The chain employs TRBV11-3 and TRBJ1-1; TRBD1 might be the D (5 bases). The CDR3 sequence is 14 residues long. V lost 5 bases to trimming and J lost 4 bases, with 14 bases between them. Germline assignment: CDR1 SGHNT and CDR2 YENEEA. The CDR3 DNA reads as TGTGCCAGCAGCCCAACCCGGGGGTCCACTGAAGCTTTCTTT. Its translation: CASSPTRGSTEAFF.

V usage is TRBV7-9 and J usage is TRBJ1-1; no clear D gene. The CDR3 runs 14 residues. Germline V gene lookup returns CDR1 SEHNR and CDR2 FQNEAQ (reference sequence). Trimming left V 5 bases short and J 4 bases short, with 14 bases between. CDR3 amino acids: CASSPKWSGTEAFF. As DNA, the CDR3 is TGTGCCAGCAGCCCCAAGTGGAGCGGCACTGAAGCTTTCTTT.

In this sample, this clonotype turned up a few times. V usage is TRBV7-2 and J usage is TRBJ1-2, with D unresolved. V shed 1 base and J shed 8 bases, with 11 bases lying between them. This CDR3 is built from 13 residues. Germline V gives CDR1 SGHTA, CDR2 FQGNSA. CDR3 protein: CASSLDQVEGYTF. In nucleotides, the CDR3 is TGTGCCAGCAGCTTAGATCAGGTAGAGGGCTACACCTTC.

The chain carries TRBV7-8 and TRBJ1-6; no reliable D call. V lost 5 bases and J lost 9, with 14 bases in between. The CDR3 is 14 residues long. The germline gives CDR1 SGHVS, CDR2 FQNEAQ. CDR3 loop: CASSDEGRGSPLHF. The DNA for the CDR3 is TGTGCCAGCAGCGACGAGGGTCGGGGTTCACCCCTCCACTTT.

The CDR3 region is CSAAGDPQYNEQFF. DNA for the CDR3: TGCAGCGCGGCGGGGGACCCTCAATACAATGAGCAGTTCTTC. The V call is TRBV29-1, the J call TRBJ2-1; TRBD2 matches 7 bases. The germline CDR1 and CDR2 sequences are SQVTM and ANQGSEA. The CDR3 spans 14 residues. V shed 7 bases, J shed 4 bases, and the junction held 10 bases outside the gene matches.

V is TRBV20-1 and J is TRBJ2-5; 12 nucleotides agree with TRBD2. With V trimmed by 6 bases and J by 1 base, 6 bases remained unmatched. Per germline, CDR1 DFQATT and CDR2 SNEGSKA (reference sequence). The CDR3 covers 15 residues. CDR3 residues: CSARGLAGPQETQYF. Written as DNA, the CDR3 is TGCAGTGCCCGAGGACTAGCGGGGCCCCAAGAGACCCAGTACTTC.

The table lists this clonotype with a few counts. DNA of the CDR3: TGTGCCAGCAGTTACGTCCGGACAGAGCACAATGAGCAGTTCTTC. This gives the protein CASSYVRTEHNEQFF. The chain recombines TRBV6-6 with TRBJ2-1, with D possibly TRBD1 on 6 matching bases. This CDR3 contains 15 residues. Germline values: CDR1 MNHNY, CDR2 SVGAGI (reference sequence). V lost 2 bases and J 5 bases, leaving 13 bases between the germline ends.

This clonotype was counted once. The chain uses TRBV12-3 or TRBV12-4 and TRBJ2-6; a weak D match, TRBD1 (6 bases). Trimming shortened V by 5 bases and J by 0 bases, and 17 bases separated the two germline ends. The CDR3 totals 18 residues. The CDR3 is CASSKHRGQSSGANVLTF. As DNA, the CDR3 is TGTGCCAGCAGTAAACACCGAGGACAGAGCTCTGGGGCCAACGTCCTGACTTTC.

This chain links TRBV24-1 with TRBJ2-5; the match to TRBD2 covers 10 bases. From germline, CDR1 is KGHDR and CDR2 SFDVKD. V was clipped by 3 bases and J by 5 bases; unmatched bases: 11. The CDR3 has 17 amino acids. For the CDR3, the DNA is TGTGCCACCAGTGATGTTAGCGGGAGGCCCCCCGGCGAGACCCAGTACTTC. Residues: CATSDVSGRPPGETQYF.

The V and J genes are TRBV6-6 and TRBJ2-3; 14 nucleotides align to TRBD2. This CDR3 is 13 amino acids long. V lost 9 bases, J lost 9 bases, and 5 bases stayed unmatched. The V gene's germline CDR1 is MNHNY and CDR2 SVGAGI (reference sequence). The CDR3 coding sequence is TGTGCCAGTAGACTAGCGGGGGGGCCAACGCAGTATTTT. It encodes CASRLAGGPTQYF.

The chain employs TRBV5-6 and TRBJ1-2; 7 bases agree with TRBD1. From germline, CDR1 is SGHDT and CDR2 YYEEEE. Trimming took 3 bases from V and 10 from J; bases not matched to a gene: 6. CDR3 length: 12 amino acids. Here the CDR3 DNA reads TGTGCCAGCAGCTACGGACAGGTAGTCTACACCTTC. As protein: CASSYGQVVYTF.

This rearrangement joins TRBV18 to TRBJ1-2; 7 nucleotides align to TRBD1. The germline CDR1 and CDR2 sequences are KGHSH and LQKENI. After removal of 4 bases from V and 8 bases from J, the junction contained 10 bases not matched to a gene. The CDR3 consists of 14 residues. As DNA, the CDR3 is TGTGCCAGCTCACTAGATTACAGGGGCGGAGGCTACACCTTC. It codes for CASSLDYRGGGYTF.

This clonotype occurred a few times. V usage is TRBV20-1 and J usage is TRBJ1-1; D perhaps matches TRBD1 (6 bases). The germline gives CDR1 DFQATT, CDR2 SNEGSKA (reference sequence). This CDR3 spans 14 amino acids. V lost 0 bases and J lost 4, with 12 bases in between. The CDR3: CSARDGGAITEAFF. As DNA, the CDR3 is TGCAGTGCTAGAGATGGGGGCGCGATCACTGAAGCTTTCTTT.

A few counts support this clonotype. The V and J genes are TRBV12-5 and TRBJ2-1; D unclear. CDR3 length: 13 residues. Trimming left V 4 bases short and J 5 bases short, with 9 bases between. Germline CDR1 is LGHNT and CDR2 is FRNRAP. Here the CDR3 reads CASGSPSDNEQFF. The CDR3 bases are TGTGCTAGTGGTTCCCCAAGCGACAATGAGCAGTTCTTC.